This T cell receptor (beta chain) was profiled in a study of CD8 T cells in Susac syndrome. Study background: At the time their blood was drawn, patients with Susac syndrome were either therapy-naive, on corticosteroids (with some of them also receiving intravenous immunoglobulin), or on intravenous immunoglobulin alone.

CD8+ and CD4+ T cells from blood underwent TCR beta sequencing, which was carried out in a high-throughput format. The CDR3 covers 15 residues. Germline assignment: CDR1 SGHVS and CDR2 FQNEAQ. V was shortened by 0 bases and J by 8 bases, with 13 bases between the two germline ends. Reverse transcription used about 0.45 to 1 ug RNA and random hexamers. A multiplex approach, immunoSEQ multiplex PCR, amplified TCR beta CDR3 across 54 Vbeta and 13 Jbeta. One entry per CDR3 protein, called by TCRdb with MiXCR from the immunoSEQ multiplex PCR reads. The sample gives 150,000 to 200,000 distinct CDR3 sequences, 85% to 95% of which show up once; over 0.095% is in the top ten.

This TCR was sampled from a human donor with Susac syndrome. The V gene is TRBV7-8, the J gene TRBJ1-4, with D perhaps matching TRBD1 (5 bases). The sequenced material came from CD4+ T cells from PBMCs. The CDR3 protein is CASSLAPGLMEKLFF. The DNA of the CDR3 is TGTGCCAGCAGCTTAGCCCCAGGGCTAATGGAAAAACTGTTTTTT.